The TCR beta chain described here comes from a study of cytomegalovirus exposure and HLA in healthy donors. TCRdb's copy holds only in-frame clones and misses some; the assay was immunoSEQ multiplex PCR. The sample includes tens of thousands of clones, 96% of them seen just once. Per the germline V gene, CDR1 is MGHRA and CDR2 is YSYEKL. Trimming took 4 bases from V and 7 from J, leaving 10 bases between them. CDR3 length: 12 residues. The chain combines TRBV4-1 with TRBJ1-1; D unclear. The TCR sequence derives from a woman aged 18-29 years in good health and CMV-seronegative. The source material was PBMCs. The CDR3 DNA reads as TGCGCCAGCAGCCCCGCGGCAGATGAAGCTTTCTTT. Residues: CASSPAADEAFF.